This T cell receptor beta chain was identified in a study of beta chain features in type 1 diabetes. This clone was recorded a few times. The antigen remains unidentified. As every portion of the isolated RNA was reverse transcribed, the sequencing read expressed TCRB transcripts. Assay used: immunoSEQ multiplex PCR; TCRdb lists only in-frame clones, some missing. The data hold 350,000 to 450,000 clones, with around 13% observed a single time. Study-level results: VDJ junctions sequenced from type 1 diabetes patients showed fewer insertions and more deletions. Across patients, naive, central memory and Treg TCRB repertoires exhibited apparently greater similarity than was observed across healthy donors.

Material for sequencing was naive CD4+ T cells from blood. The source is a man under 40 in good health.

This CDR3 is CASSPGTSGHYEQYF. The CDR3, as DNA: TGCGCCAGCAGCCCGGGCACCTCAGGACACTACGAGCAGTACTTC. The rearrangement joins TRBV5-1 to TRBJ2-7; D is possibly TRBD1 (5 bases). Germline V lookup: CDR1 SGHRS, CDR2 YFSETQ. V lost 4 bases, J lost 3 bases, and 17 bases lay in between. The CDR3 length is 15 residues.